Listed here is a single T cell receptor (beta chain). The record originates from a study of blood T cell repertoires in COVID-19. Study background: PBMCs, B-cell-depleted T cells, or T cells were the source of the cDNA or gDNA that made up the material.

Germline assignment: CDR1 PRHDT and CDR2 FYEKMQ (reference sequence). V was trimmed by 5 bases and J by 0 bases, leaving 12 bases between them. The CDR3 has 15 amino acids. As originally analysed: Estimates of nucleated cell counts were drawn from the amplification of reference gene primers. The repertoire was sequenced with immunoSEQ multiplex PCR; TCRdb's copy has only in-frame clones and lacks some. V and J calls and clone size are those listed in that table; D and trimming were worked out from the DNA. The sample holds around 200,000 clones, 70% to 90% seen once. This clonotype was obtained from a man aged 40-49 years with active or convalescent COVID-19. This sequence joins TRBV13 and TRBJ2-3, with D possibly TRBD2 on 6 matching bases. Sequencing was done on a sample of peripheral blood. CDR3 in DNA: TGTGCCAGCAGCGCCCGTCTAGCGAGCACAGATACGCAGTATTTT. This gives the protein CASSARLASTDTQYF.